The clone carrying this T cell receptor beta chain was seen repeatedly, ten times or more. Its antigen is unidentified. Trimming cost V 4 bases and J 3 bases; bases outside gene matches: 9. The CDR3 is 16 residues long. The germline gives CDR1 SGHKS, CDR2 YYEKEE (reference sequence). The data were taken from a study of T-cell memory formation after mild COVID-19. At the level of the study: There were largely donor-specific TCR clusters. Findings of the study overall: Clones which contracted sat mainly in CM and EM if CD4+, and in EMRA if CD8+.

MiXCR was run by TCRdb on the 5' RACE reads, yielding one entry per CDR3 protein. The repertoire holds 120,000 to 150,000 distinct CDR3 sequences, with under 7% as singletons. The V and J genes are TRBV5-5 and TRBJ2-7, with 11 bases identical to TRBD1. The clonotype was recovered from an adult woman who had mild COVID-19 (a few samples of this study predate the infection). Cell type and time point are not known. The sequenced sample consisted of PBMCs or a T cell subset sorted from them (not recorded which). The CDR3 here is CASSTKTGTGGYEQYF. In DNA form, the CDR3 reads TGTGCCAGCAGCACGAAAACCGGGACAGGGGGCTACGAGCAGTACTTC.